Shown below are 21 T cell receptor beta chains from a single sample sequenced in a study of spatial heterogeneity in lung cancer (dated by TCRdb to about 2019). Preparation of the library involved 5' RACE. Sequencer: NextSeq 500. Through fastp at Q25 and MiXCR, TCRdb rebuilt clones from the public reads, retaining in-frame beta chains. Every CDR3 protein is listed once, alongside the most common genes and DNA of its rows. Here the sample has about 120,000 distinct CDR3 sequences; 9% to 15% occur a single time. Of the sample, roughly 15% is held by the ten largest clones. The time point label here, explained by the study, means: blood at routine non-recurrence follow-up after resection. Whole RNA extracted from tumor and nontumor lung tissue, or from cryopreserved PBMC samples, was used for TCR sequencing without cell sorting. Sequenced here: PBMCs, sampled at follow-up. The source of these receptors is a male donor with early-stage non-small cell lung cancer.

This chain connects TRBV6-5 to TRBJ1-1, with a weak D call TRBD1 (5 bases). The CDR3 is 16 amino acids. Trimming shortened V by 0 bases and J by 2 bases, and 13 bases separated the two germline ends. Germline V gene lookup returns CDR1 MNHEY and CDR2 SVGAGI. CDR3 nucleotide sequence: TGTGCCAGCAGTTACTCGAGGAGAGGGGTAAACACTGAAGCTTTCTTT. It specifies CASSYSRRGVNTEAFF.

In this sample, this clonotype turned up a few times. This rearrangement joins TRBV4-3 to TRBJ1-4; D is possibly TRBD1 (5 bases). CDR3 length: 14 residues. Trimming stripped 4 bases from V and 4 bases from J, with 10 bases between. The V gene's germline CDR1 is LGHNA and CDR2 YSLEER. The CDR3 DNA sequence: TGCGCCAGCAGCCCTCAGACAGTTAATGAAAAACTGTTTTTT. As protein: CASSPQTVNEKLFF.

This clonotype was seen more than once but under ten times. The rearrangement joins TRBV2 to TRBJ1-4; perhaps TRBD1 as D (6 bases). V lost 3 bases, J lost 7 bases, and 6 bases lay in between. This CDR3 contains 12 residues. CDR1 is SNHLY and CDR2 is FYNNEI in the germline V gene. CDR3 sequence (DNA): TGTGCCAGCAGTGAGACAGGTGAAAAACTGTTTTTT. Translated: CASSETGEKLFF.

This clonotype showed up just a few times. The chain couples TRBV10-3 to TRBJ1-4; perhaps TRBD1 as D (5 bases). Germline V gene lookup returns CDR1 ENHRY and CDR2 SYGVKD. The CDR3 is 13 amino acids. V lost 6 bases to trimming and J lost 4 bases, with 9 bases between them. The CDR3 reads CAIRGVLNEKLFF. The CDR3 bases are TGTGCCATCAGGGGGGTCCTTAATGAAAAACTGTTTTTT.

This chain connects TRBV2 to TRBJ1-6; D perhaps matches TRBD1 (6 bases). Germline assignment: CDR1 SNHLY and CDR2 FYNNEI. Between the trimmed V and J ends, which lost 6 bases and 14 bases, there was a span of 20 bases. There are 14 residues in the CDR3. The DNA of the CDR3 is TGTGCCAGCAGCGAGAGGGCTTATCGGGACACCCTCCACTTT. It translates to CASSERAYRDTLHF.

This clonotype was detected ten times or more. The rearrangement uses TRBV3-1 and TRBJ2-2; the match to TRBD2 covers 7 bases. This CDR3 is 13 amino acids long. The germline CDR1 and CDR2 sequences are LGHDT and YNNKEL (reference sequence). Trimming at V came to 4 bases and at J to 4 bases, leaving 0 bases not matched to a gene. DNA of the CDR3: TGTGCCAGCAGCCGACTAGCCACCGGGGAGCTGTTTTTT. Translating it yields CASSRLATGELFF.

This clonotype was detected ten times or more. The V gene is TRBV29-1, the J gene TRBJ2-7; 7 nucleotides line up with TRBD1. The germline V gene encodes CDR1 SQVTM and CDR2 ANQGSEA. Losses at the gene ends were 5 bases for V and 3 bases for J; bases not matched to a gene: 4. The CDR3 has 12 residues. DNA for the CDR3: TGCAGCGTTTGGGACAGCAACTACGAGCAGTACTTC. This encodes CSVWDSNYEQYF.

CDR3 in DNA: TGCAGTGCTAGCAGGTTAGGAAGAGAGCAGTACTTC. Amino acids: CSASRLGREQYF. The chain employs TRBV20-1 and TRBJ2-7; D not resolved. Deletions cut 3 bases from V and 7 bases from J, with 13 bases between. The CDR3 sequence is 12 residues long. Germline V lookup: CDR1 DFQATT, CDR2 SNEGSKA (reference sequence).

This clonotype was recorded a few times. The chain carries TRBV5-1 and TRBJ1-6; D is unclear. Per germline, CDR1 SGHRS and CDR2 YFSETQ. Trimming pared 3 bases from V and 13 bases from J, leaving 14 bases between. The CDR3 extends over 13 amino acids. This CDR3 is CASSSDPTGPLHF. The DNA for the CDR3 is TGCGCCAGCAGCTCCGACCCAACCGGGCCCCTCCACTTT.

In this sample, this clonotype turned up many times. CDR3 protein: CASSVGGGDSPLHF. The CDR3 DNA reads as TGTGCCAGCAGCGTAGGAGGGGGCGATTCACCCCTCCACTTT. V is TRBV9 and J is TRBJ1-6; 7 bases are shared with TRBD1. The V and J ends lost 0 bases and 8 bases, in that order; junction bases with no gene match: 2. Germline CDR1 is SGDLS and CDR2 is YYNGEE. The CDR3 is 14 amino acids.

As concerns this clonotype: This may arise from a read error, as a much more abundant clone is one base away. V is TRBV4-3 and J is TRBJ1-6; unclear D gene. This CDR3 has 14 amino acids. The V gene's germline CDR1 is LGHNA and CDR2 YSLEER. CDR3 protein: CASSQDGSNSHLHF. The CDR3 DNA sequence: TGCGCCAGCAGCCAAGATGGCAGCAATTCACACCTCCACTTT.

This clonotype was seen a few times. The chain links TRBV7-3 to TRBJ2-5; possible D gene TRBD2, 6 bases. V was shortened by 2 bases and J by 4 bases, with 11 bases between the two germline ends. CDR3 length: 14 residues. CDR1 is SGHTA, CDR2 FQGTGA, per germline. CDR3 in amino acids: CASSLGDSSETQYF. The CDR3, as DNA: TGTGCCAGCAGCTTAGGGGACTCGTCAGAGACCCAGTACTTC.

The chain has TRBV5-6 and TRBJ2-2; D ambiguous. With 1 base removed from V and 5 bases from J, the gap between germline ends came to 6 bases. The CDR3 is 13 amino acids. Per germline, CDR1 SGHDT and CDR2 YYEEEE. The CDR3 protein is CASSLLRTGELFF. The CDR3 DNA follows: TGTGCCAGCAGCTTGTTGAGGACCGGGGAGCTGTTTTTT.

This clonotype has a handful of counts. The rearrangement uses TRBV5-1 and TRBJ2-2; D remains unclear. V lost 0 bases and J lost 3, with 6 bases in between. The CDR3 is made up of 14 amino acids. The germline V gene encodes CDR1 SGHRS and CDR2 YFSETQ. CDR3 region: CASSLVPDTGELFF. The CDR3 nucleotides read TGCGCCAGCAGCTTGGTACCAGACACCGGGGAGCTGTTTTTT.

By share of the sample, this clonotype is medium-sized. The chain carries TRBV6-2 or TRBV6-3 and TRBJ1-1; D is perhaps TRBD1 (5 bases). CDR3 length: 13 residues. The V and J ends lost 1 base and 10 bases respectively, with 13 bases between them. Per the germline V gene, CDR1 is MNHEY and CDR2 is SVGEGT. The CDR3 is CASSYLSGRAAFF. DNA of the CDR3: TGTGCCAGCAGTTACTTGTCAGGGCGAGCAGCTTTCTTT.

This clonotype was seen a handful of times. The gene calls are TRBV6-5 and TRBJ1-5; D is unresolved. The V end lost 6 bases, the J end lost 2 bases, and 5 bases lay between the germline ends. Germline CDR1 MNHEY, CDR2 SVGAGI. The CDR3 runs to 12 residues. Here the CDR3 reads CASSAGNQPQHF. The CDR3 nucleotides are TGTGCCAGCAGCGCGGGCAATCAGCCCCAGCATTTT.

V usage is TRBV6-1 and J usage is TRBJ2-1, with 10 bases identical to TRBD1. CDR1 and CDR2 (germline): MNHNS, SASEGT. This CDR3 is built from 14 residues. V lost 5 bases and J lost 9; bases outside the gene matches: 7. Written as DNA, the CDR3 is TGTGCCAGCAGTTCCGGGGACAGGGGAGGTGAGCAGTTCTTC. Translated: CASSSGDRGGEQFF.

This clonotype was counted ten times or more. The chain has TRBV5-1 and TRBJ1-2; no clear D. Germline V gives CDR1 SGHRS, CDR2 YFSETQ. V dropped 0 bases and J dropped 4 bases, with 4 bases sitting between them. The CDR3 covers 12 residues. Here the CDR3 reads CASSLASYGYTF. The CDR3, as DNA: TGCGCCAGCAGCTTGGCCAGCTATGGCTACACCTTC. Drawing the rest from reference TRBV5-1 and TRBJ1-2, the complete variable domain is KAGVTQTPRYLIKTRGQQVTLSCSPISGHRSVSWYQQTPGQGLQFLFEYFSETQRNKGNFPGRFSGRQFSNSRSEMNVSTLELGDSALYLCASSLASYGYTFGSGTRLTVV.

The CDR3 loop reads CASSIGTGGNEQFF. The DNA of the CDR3 is TGTGCCAGCAGCATCGGGACAGGGGGCAATGAGCAGTTCTTC. The rearrangement joins TRBV7-3 to TRBJ2-1; 11 positions agree with TRBD1. Germline V gene lookup returns CDR1 SGHTA and CDR2 FQGTGA. V lost 5 bases, J lost 6 bases, and 3 bases stayed unmatched. The length of the CDR3 is 14 residues. The whole variable domain, filled in from reference TRBV7-3 and TRBJ2-1, reads GAGVSQTPSNKVTEKGKYVELRCDPISGHTALYWYRQSLGQGPEFLIYFQGTGAADDSGLPNDRFFAVRPEGSVSTLKIQRTERGDSAVYLCASSIGTGGNEQFFGPGTRLTVL.

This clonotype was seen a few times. CDR3 residues: CAISETGQGQETQYF. DNA for the CDR3: TGTGCCATCAGTGAGACGGGACAGGGGCAAGAGACCCAGTACTTC. The chain joins TRBV10-3 to TRBJ2-5, with TRBD1 matching over 10 bases. J was trimmed by 2 bases and V by 2 bases; bases with no gene match: 2. Germline values: CDR1 ENHRY, CDR2 SYGVKD. The CDR3 runs 15 residues.

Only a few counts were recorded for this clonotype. The CDR3 DNA reads as TGTGCCAGCAGTTTGGCGGGACACTTTCTCATGAACACTGAAGCTTTCTTT. It yields the protein CASSLAGHFLMNTEAFF. The chain combines TRBV28 with TRBJ1-1; D possibly corresponds to TRBD1 (6 bases). There are 17 residues in the CDR3. Germline-derived CDR1 and CDR2 are MDHEN and SYDVKM. V lost 3 bases and J 0 bases, leaving 17 bases between the germline ends.